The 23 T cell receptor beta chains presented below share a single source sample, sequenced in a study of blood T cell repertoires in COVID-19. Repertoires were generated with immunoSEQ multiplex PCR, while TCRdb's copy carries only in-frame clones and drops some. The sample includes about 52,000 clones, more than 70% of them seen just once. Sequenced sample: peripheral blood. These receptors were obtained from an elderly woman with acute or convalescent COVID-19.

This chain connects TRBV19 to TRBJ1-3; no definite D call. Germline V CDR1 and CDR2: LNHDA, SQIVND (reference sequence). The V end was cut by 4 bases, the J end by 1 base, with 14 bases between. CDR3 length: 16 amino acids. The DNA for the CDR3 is TGTGCCAGTAGTACCTCAGGCACACGTTCTGGAAACACCATATATTTT. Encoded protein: CASSTSGTRSGNTIYF.

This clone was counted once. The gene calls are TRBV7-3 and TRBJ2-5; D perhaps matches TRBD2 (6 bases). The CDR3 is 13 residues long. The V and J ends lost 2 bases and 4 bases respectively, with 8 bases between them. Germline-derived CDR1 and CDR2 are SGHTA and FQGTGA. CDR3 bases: TGTGCCAGCAGCTTAGGGGAGGCAGAGACCCAGTACTTC. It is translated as CASSLGEAETQYF.

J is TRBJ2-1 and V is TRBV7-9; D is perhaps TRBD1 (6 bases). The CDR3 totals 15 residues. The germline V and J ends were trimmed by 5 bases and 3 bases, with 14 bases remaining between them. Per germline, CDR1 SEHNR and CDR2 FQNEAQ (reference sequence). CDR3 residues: CASSPAARGYNEQFF. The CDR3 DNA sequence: TGTGCCAGCAGCCCCGCGGCCAGGGGCTACAATGAGCAGTTCTTC.

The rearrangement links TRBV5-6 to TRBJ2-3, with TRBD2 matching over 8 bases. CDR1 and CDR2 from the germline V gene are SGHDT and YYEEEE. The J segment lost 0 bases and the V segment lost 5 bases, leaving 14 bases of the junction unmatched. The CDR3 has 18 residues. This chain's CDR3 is CASSSLGGRTLSTDTQYF. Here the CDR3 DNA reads TGTGCCAGCAGTTCTCTTGGCGGGAGGACCCTTAGCACAGATACGCAGTATTTT. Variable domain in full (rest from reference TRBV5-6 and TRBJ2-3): DAGVTQSPTHLIKTRGQQVTLRCSPKSGHDTVSWYQQALGQGPQFIFQYYEEEERQRGNFPDRFSGHQFPNYSSELNVNALLLGDSALYLCASSSLGGRTLSTDTQYFGPGTRLTVL.

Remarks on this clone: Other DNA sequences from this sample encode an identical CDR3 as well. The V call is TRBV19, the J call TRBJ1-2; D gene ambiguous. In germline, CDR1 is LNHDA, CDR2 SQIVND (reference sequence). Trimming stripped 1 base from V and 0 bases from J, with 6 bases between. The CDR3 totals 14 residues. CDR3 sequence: CASSIANSNYGYTF. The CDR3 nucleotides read TGTGCCAGTAGTATAGCAAATTCTAACTATGGCTACACCTTC.

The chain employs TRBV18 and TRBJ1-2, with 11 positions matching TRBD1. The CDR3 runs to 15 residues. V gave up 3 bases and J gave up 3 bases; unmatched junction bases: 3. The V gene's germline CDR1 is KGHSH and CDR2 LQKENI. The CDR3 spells CASSPGTGGDYGYTF. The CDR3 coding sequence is TGTGCCAGCTCACCTGGGACAGGGGGAGACTATGGCTACACCTTC.

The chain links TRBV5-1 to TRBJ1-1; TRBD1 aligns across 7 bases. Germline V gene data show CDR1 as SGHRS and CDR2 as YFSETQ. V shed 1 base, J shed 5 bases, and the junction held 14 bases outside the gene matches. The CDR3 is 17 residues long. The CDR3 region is CASSLSGGALIRTEAFF. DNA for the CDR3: TGCGCCAGCAGCTTGTCAGGGGGTGCCTTGATCCGGACTGAAGCTTTCTTT.

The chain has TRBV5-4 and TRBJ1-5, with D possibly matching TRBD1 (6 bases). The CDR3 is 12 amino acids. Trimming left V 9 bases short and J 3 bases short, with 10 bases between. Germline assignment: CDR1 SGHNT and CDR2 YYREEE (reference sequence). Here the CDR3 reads CAIGQLNQPQHF. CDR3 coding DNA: TGTGCCATCGGACAGCTCAATCAGCCCCAGCATTTT.

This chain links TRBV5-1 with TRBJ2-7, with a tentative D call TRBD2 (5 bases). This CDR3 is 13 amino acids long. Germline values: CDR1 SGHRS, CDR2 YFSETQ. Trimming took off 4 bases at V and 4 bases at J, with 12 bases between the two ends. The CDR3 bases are TGCGCCAGCAGCCCCTCCGGGGTGTACGAGCAGTACTTC. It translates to CASSPSGVYEQYF.

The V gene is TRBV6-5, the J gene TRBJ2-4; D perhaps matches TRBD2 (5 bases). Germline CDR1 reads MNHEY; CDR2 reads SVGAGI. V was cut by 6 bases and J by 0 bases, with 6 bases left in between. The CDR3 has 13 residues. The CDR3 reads CASRDLAKNIQYF. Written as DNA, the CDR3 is TGTGCCAGCAGGGACTTAGCCAAAAACATTCAGTACTTC.

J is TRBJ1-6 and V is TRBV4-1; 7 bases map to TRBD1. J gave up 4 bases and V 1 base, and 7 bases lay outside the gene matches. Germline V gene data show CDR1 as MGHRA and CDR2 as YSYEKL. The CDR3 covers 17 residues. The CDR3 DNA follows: TGCGCCAGCAGCCAAGTGCCTACAGGGGATTATAATTCACCCCTCCACTTT. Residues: CASSQVPTGDYNSPLHF.

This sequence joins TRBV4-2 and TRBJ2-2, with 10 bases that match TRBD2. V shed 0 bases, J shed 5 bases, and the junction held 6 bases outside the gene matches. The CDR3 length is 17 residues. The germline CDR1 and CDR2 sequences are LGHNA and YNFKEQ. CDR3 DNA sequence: TGTGCCAGCAGCCAAGATTTTTGGACTAGCGGAACCGGGGAGCTGTTTTTT. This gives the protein CASSQDFWTSGTGELFF.

This chain's CDR3 is CASTVGQGHGYTF. The CDR3 region has the DNA TGTGCCAGCACCGTAGGACAGGGGCATGGCTACACCTTC. This sequence joins TRBV2 and TRBJ1-2; 9 nucleotides agree with TRBD1. The germline V gene encodes CDR1 SNHLY and CDR2 FYNNEI. The CDR3 has 13 residues. J was trimmed by 6 bases and V by 7 bases; bases with no gene match: 6. Variable domain in full (rest from reference TRBV2 and TRBJ1-2): EPEVTQTPSHQVTQMGQEVILRCVPISNHLYFYWYRQILGQKVEFLVSFYNNEISEKSEIFDDQFSVERPDGSNFTLKIRSTKLEDSAMYFCASTVGQGHGYTFGSGTRLTVV.

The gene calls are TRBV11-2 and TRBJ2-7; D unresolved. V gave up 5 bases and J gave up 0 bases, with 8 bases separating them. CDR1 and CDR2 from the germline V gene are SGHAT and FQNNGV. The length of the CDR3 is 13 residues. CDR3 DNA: TGTGCCAGCAGCACCCGGAGCTCCTACGAGCAGTACGTC. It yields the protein CASSTRSSYEQYV.

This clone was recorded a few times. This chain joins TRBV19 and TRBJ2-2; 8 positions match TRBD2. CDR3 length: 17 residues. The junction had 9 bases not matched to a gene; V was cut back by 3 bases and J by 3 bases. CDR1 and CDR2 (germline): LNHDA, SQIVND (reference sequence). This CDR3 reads CASSIHGGGTDTGELFF. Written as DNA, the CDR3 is TGTGCCAGTAGTATTCATGGCGGGGGGACTGACACCGGGGAGCTGTTTTTT. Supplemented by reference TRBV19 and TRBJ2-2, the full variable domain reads DGGITQSPKYLFRKEGQNVTLSCEQNLNHDAMYWYRQDPGQGLRLIYYSQIVNDFQKGDIAEGYSVSREKKESFPLTVTSAQKNPTAFYLCASSIHGGGTDTGELFFGEGSRLTVL.

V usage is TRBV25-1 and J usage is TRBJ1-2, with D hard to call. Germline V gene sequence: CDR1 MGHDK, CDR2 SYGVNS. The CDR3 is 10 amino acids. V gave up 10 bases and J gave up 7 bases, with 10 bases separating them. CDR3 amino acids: CATGESGYTF. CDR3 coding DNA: TGTGCCACTGGGGAGTCTGGCTACACCTTC.

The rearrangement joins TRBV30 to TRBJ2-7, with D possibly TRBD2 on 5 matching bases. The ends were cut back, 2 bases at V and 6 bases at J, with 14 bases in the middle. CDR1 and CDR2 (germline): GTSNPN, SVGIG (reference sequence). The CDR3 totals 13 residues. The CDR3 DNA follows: TGTGCCTGGAGTCTGGGGAGAGGAAGCGAGCAGTACGTC. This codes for CAWSLGRGSEQYV.

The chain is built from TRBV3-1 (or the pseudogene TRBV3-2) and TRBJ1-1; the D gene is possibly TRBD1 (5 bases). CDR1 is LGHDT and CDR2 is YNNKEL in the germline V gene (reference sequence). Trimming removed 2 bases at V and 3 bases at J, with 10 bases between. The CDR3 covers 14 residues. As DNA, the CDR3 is TGTGCCAGCAGCCAATTAAAGGGGTACACTGAAGCTTTCTTT. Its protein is CASSQLKGYTEAFF.

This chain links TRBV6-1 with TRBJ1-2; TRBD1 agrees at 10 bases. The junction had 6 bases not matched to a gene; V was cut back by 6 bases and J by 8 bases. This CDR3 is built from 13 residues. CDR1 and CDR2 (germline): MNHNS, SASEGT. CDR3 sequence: CASRTGGAQGYTF. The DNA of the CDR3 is TGTGCCAGCAGGACAGGGGGCGCCCAGGGCTACACCTTC.

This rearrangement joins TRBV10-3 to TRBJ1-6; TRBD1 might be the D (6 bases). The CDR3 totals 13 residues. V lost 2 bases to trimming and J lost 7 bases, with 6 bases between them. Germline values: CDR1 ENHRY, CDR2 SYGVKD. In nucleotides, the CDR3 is TGTGCCATCAGTGAGACAGGGAATTCACCCCTCCACTTT. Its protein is CAISETGNSPLHF.

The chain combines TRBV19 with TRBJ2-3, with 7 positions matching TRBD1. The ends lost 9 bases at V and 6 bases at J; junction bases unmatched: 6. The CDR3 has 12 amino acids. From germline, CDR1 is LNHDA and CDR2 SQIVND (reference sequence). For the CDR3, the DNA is TGTGCCAGCACCGACAGGGTTGATACGCAGTATTTT. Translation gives CASTDRVDTQYF.

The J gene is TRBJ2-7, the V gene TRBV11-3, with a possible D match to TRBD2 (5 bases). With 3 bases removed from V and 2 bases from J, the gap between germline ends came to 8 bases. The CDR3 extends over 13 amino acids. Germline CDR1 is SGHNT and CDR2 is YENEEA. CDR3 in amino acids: CASSLEAAYEQYF. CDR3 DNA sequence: TGTGCCAGCAGCTTGGAGGCAGCCTACGAGCAGTACTTC.

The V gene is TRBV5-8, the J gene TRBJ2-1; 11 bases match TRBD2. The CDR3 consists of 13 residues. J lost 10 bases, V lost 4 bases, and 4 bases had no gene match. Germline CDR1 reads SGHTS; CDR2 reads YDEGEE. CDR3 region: CASSLTSGGEQFF. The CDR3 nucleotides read TGTGCCAGCAGCCTTACTAGCGGGGGAGAGCAGTTCTTC. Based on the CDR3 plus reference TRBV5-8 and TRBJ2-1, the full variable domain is EAGVTQSPTHLIKTRGQQATLRCSPISGHTSVYWYQQALGLGLQFLLWYDEGEERNRGNFPPRFSGRQFPNYSSELNVNALELEDSALYLCASSLTSGGEQFFGPGTRLTVL.